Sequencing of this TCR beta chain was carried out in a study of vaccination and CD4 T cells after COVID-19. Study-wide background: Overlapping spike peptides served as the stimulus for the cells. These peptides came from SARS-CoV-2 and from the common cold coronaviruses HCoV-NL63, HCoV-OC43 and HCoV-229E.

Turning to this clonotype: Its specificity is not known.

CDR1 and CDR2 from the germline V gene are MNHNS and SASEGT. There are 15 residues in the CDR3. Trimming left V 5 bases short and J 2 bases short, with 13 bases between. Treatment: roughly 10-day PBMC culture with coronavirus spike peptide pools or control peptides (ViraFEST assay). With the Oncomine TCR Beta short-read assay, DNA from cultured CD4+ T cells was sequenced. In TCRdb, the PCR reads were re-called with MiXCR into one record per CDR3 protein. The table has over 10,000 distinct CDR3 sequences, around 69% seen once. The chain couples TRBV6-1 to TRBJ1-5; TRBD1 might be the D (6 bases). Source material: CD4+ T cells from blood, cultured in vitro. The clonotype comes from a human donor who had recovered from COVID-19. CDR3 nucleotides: TGTGCCAGCAGTCAAACAGGGAAGCGCAATCAGCCCCAGCATTTT. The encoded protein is CASSQTGKRNQPQHF.